This T cell receptor (beta chain) derives from a study of T-cell memory formation after mild COVID-19. Study background: There were largely donor-specific TCR clusters.

Study findings and constraints: Cross-reactive memory apparently joined, as some responding clones appeared in pre-infection memory. Shrinking CD4+ clones resided mostly in CM and EM, and CD8+ ones in EMRA. Day 15 to 85 contractors were CD4/CD8 balanced; later expanders leaned CD4+.

Via MiXCR, TCRdb re-called the 5' RACE reads, giving one row per CDR3 protein. The table records approximately 560,000 distinct CDR3 sequences, around 16% of them present only once. This clonotype was seen a few times. Its antigen is currently unknown. The CDR3 is 18 amino acids. CDR1 SGHNT and CDR2 YENEEA come from the germline V gene. Trimming removed 4 bases from V and 8 bases from J; junction bases left unmatched: 19. V is TRBV11-3 and J is TRBJ2-1; 8 bases align to TRBD1. The sample taken for sequencing was PBMCs or a T cell subset sorted from them (not recorded which). This clonotype originated in an adult woman who had mild COVID-19 (a few samples of this study predate the infection). Cell type and time point are not known. CDR3 DNA sequence: TGTGCCAGCAGCTCACCAACCGGAGGGACAGGAGGCTGGGATGAGCAGTTCTTC. It is translated as CASSSPTGGTGGWDEQFF. The variable domain in full, completed from reference TRBV11-3 and TRBJ2-1, reads EAGVVQSPRYKIIEKKQPVAFWCNPISGHNTLYWYLQNLGQGPELLIRYENEEAVDDSQLPKDRFSAERLKGVDSTLKIQPAELGDSAVYLCASSSPTGGTGGWDEQFFGPGTRLTVL.